This TCR beta chain was captured in a study of CD8+ T cells in alopecia areata. cDNA reverse transcribed from extracted RNA served as the sequencing template. Generated by immunoSEQ multiplex PCR, the TCRdb table keeps only in-frame clones and is missing some. Observed in the sample are 250,000 or so clones, none of them singletons. This CDR3 is 14 amino acids long. V was shortened by 2 bases and J by 0 bases, with 7 bases between the two germline ends. Germline V gene sequence: CDR1 NSHNY, CDR2 SYGAGN. Cells pooled from cutaneous lymph nodes were sorted on CD4, CD8alpha, NKG2D, NKG2ACE and other markers. Comment on this clone: The genes are named according to mouse. The read falls 4 residues short of the CDR3 end, and the missing part is taken from the germline J gene.

Sample: CD4+ T cells sorted from a lymph node. The gene calls are TRBV13-1 and TRBJ2-3; a possible D gene is TRBD2 (5 bases). This clonotype was sampled from a C3H/HeJ mouse with alopecia areata. The strain bears MHC haplotype H2-k. The sequenced part of the CDR3 DNA is TGTGCCAGCAGTGAATCTGGGAGTGCAGAA. It translates to CASSESGSAE. The complete CDR3 sequence is CASSESGSAETLYF.